The 19 T cell receptor beta chains below come from one sample, sequenced in a study of blood T cell repertoires in COVID-19. Here immunoSEQ multiplex PCR was the method, and the copy in TCRdb shows in-frame clones only, minus some. The table lists roughly 380,000 clones, about 90% of them singletons. The sample comprised PBMCs or T cells enriched from blood (not recorded which). The receptors derive from a woman in her twenties or thirties who had recovered from COVID-19.

The genes are TRBV10-2 and TRBJ1-6, with 9 bases that match TRBD1. The length of the CDR3 is 14 residues. Per germline, CDR1 WSHSY and CDR2 SAAADI. Trimming took 5 bases from V and 6 from J; bases not matched to a gene: 2. The CDR3 protein is CASSLTGGNSPLHF. The CDR3 DNA reads as TGCGCCAGCAGTTTGACAGGGGGTAATTCACCCCTCCACTTT.

The genes are TRBV3-1 (or the pseudogene TRBV3-2) and TRBJ2-7; TRBD1 agrees at 7 bases. Germline V lookup: CDR1 LGHDT, CDR2 YNNKEL (reference sequence). The CDR3 runs to 14 residues. J gave up 4 bases and V 4 bases, and 7 bases lay outside the gene matches. The CDR3 DNA reads TGTGCCAGCAGCCGACCCGGGACAGCTTACGAGCAGTACTTC. Translation gives CASSRPGTAYEQYF.

The chain couples TRBV5-1 to TRBJ1-4; 8 bases match TRBD1. The junction had 5 bases not matched to a gene; V was cut back by 3 bases and J by 4 bases. The CDR3 is made up of 15 amino acids. Germline assignment: CDR1 SGHRS and CDR2 YFSETQ. CDR3 nucleotide sequence: TGCGCCAGCAGCTCTGCAGGGGGCCATAATGAAAAACTGTTTTTT. As protein: CASSSAGGHNEKLFF.

V and J are TRBV6-4 and TRBJ2-1; 10 positions agree with TRBD1. CDR3 length: 15 amino acids. Losses at the gene ends were 3 bases for V and 5 bases for J; bases not matched to a gene: 4. The germline V gene encodes CDR1 MRHNA and CDR2 SNTAGT. In DNA form, the CDR3 reads TGTGCCAGCAGTGATGGGACAGGGGACCACAATGAGCAGTTCTTC. Its protein is CASSDGTGDHNEQFF.

The V call is TRBV2, the J call TRBJ1-1; D remains unclear. V lost 7 bases and J 7 bases, leaving 10 bases between the germline ends. CDR3 length equals 11 residues. Germline CDR1 is SNHLY and CDR2 is FYNNEI. The CDR3 protein is CASTSRLEAFF. The CDR3 nucleotides read TGTGCCAGCACATCAAGACTTGAAGCTTTCTTT.

The J gene is TRBJ2-5, the V gene TRBV4-1; perhaps TRBD1 as D (6 bases). V dropped 1 base and J dropped 5 bases, with 11 bases sitting between them. Germline CDR1 MGHRA, CDR2 YSYEKL. The CDR3 sequence is 14 residues long. The CDR3 DNA follows: TGCGCCAGCAGCCAAGTGTACAGGGTCGAGACCCAGTACTTC. Its protein is CASSQVYRVETQYF.

In its sample, this clone was seen once. This sequence joins TRBV5-1 and TRBJ2-5; 12 bases match TRBD2. Germline V gene data show CDR1 as SGHRS and CDR2 as YFSETQ. V dropped 4 bases and J dropped 5; count of bases not matched to a gene: 3. The CDR3 has 14 amino acids. This chain's CDR3 is CASSGGTSGETQYF. The CDR3 DNA is TGCGCCAGCAGCGGCGGGACTAGCGGGGAGACCCAGTACTTC.

This chain links TRBV27 with TRBJ2-3, with 12 bases lining up with TRBD2. Germline V lookup: CDR1 MNHEY, CDR2 SMNVEV (reference sequence). V shed 3 bases and J 7 bases; nucleotides not matched to a gene: 8. CDR3 length: 16 amino acids. The CDR3 protein is CASSFGLAGGRNTQYF. CDR3 bases: TGTGCCAGCAGTTTTGGGCTAGCGGGAGGGCGAAATACGCAGTATTTT.

The chain uses TRBV9 and TRBJ2-7; 9 bases agree with TRBD2. Germline V gene data show CDR1 as SGDLS and CDR2 as YYNGEE. The CDR3 runs to 14 residues. The V gene end was trimmed by 3 bases and the J gene end by 5 bases; junction bases not matched to a gene: 6. The CDR3 region has the DNA TGTGCCAGCAGCGGAGCGGGAGGCCAAGACGAGCAGTACTTC. This gives the protein CASSGAGGQDEQYF. Full variable domain (rest looked up from reference TRBV9 and TRBJ2-7): DSGVTQTPKHLITATGQRVTLRCSPRSGDLSVYWYQQSLDQGLQFLIQYYNGEERAKGNILERFSAQQFPDLHSELNLSSLELGDSALYFCASSGAGGQDEQYFGPGTRLTVT.

The chain links TRBV19 to TRBJ2-7; maybe TRBD2 (5 bases). V gave up 3 bases and J gave up 6 bases, with 12 bases separating them. The germline CDR1 and CDR2 sequences are LNHDA and SQIVND (reference sequence). There are 13 residues in the CDR3. CDR3 in amino acids: CASSITKDSEQYF. For the CDR3, the DNA is TGTGCCAGTAGTATTACGAAGGACTCCGAGCAGTACTTC.

The chain carries TRBV7-6 and TRBJ1-3; 9 bases agree with TRBD1. V lost 4 bases, J lost 6 bases, and 7 bases stayed unmatched. There are 15 residues in the CDR3. Per the germline V gene, CDR1 is SGHVS and CDR2 is FNYEAQ. The CDR3 protein is CASSSGTGPTNTIYF. The CDR3 DNA follows: TGTGCCAGCAGCTCCGGGACAGGGCCGACAAACACCATATATTTT. Complete variable domain (other parts from reference TRBV7-6 and TRBJ1-3): GAGVSQSPRYKVTKRGQDVALRCDPISGHVSLYWYRQALGQGPEFLTYFNYEAQQDKSGLPNDRFSAERPEGSISTLTIQRTEQRDSAMYRCASSSGTGPTNTIYFGEGSWLTVV.

In the case of this clone: Within the sample, other DNA sequences also encode this same CDR3. The chain couples TRBV10-3 to TRBJ1-1, with D hard to call. The CDR3 spans 12 residues. From germline, CDR1 is ENHRY and CDR2 SYGVKD. With 6 bases removed from V and 2 bases from J, the gap between germline ends came to 7 bases. The CDR3 DNA follows: TGTGCCATCAGGGGAGGTAACACTGAAGCTTTCTTT. Protein product: CAIRGGNTEAFF.

This sequence joins TRBV2 and TRBJ2-1, with 7 bases identical to TRBD2. Germline CDR1 and CDR2: SNHLY and FYNNEI. This CDR3 spans 15 amino acids. After removal of 3 bases from V and 5 bases from J, the junction contained 7 bases not matched to a gene. The CDR3 reads CASSEWLAENNEQFF. CDR3 nucleotides: TGTGCCAGCAGTGAGTGGCTAGCGGAAAACAATGAGCAGTTCTTC.

The gene calls are TRBV2 and TRBJ1-6; no clear D. The length of the CDR3 is 13 residues. CDR1 SNHLY and CDR2 FYNNEI come from the germline V gene. V was clipped by 7 bases and J by 9 bases, with 13 bases between them. CDR3 sequence reads: CASTSIGGSPLHF. CDR3 nucleotides: TGTGCCAGCACCTCGATAGGAGGTTCACCCCTCCACTTT.

This chain links TRBV2 with TRBJ2-1; a weak D match, TRBD2 (6 bases). Trimming pared 2 bases from V and 0 bases from J, leaving 8 bases between. The length of the CDR3 is 15 residues. Germline values: CDR1 SNHLY, CDR2 FYNNEI. The CDR3 spells CASSELANSYNEQFF. The CDR3 nucleotides are TGTGCCAGCAGTGAACTAGCGAACTCCTACAATGAGCAGTTCTTC.

This chain connects TRBV6-6 to TRBJ2-5, with D maybe TRBD1 (5 bases). The CDR3 contains 15 residues. V dropped 2 bases and J dropped 4 bases, with 14 bases sitting between them. Germline-derived CDR1 and CDR2 are MNHNY and SVGAGI (reference sequence). Here the CDR3 reads CASSYGTGGSETQYF. The CDR3 bases are TGTGCCAGCAGTTACGGAACAGGTGGTTCAGAGACCCAGTACTTC.

This clone has just one count. The V and J genes are TRBV4-1 and TRBJ2-2; TRBD2 aligns across 8 bases. Germline V gene data show CDR1 as MGHRA and CDR2 as YSYEKL. The CDR3 extends over 18 amino acids. The V segment lost 0 bases and the J segment 6 bases; nucleotides outside the gene matches: 12. CDR3 residues: CASSQESWRGERPGELFF. DNA of the CDR3: TGCGCCAGCAGCCAAGAGTCGTGGCGGGGGGAGAGACCCGGGGAGCTGTTTTTT.

This sequence joins TRBV27 and TRBJ1-1, with D perhaps matching TRBD1 (5 bases). Between the trimmed V and J ends, which lost 3 bases and 11 bases, there was a span of 16 bases. The CDR3 runs to 13 residues. In germline, CDR1 is MNHEY, CDR2 SMNVEV (reference sequence). CDR3 in DNA: TGTGCCAGCAGTTTCCATTCGGGACTGGATGCTTTCTTT. Protein: CASSFHSGLDAFF.

The V and J genes are TRBV9 and TRBJ1-1; TRBD1 aligns across 8 bases. Germline assignment: CDR1 SGDLS and CDR2 YYNGEE. V lost 3 bases and J lost 3; bases outside the gene matches: 4. There are 14 residues in the CDR3. The DNA of the CDR3 is TGTGCCAGCAGCGCAGGGGGCCGGGACACTGAAGCTTTCTTT. Encoded protein: CASSAGGRDTEAFF.